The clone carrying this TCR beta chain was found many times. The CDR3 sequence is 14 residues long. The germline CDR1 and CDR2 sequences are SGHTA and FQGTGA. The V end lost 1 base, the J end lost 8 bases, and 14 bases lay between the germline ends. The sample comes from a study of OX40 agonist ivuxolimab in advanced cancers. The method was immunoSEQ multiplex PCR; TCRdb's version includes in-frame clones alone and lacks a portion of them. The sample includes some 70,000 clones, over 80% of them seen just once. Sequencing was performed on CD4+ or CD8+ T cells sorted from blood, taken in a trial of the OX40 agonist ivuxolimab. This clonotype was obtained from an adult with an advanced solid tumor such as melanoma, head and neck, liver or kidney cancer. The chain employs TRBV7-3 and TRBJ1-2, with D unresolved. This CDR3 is CASSLKPGAHGYTF. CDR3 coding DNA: TGTGCCAGCAGCTTAAAACCCGGAGCCCACGGCTACACCTTC. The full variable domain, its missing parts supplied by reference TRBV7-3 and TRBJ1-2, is GAGVSQTPSNKVTEKGKYVELRCDPISGHTALYWYRQSLGQGPEFLIYFQGTGAADDSGLPNDRFFAVRPEGSVSTLKIQRTERGDSAVYLCASSLKPGAHGYTFGSGTRLTVV.